The 29 T cell receptor beta chains below all came from one sample that was sequenced in a study of blood T cell repertoires in COVID-19. Profiling relied on immunoSEQ multiplex PCR, and the TCRdb table lists in-frame clones only, not all of them. The table shows a few hundred thousand clones, with around 92% occurring only once. Sequenced input: PBMCs or T cells enriched from blood (not recorded which). The receptors come from a woman aged 50 to 60 who had been exposed to COVID-19.

The V gene is TRBV6-5, the J gene TRBJ1-1; TRBD1 is a possible D gene (6 bases). This CDR3 has 13 amino acids. V was shortened by 11 bases and J by 1 base, with 14 bases between the two germline ends. The V gene's germline CDR1 is MNHEY and CDR2 SVGAGI. Written as DNA, the CDR3 is TGTGCCGTTACAGGGTATGCGAACACTGAAGCTTTCTTT. Translating it yields CAVTGYANTEAFF.

The J gene is TRBJ1-2, the V gene TRBV4-2; D remains unclear. CDR1 and CDR2 from the germline V gene are LGHNA and YNFKEQ. The CDR3 is 14 residues long. Trimming stripped 2 bases from V and 7 bases from J, with 14 bases between. The CDR3, as DNA: TGTGCCAGCAGCCAAATAACAGAAGGTTCTGGCTACACCTTC. Translated: CASSQITEGSGYTF.

The J gene is TRBJ2-5, the V gene TRBV14; TRBD1 agrees at 7 bases. Germline lookup yields CDR1 SGHDN and CDR2 FVKESK. V shed 2 bases, J shed 3 bases, and the junction held 3 bases outside the gene matches. The CDR3 runs 14 residues. The CDR3 spells CASSQLGQEETQYF. CDR3 bases: TGTGCCAGCAGCCAACTAGGACAGGAAGAGACCCAGTACTTC.

This clone was seen once. The chain joins TRBV5-1 to TRBJ1-6; D may be TRBD1 (6 bases). The V and J ends lost 8 bases and 5 bases respectively, with 14 bases between them. CDR3 size: 14 residues. Germline loops: CDR1 SGHRS, CDR2 YFSETQ. The CDR3 here is CASGPGHDNSPLHF. The DNA for the CDR3 is TGCGCCAGTGGTCCGGGACACGATAATTCACCCCTCCACTTT.

The genes are TRBV4-1 and TRBJ1-2; TRBD1 agrees at 9 bases. J gave up 4 bases and V 1 base, and 16 bases lay outside the gene matches. Per germline, CDR1 MGHRA and CDR2 YSYEKL. CDR3 length equals 19 residues. For the CDR3, the DNA is TGCGCCAGCAGCCAAGTGACGGGACAGGGTCTCCCGGGGAGCTATGGCTACACCTTC. It specifies CASSQVTGQGLPGSYGYTF.

The chain is built from TRBV28 and TRBJ1-6, with no clear D. This CDR3 has 11 residues. Trimming left V 1 base short and J 14 bases short, with 6 bases between. Germline-derived CDR1 and CDR2 are MDHEN and SYDVKM. CDR3 DNA: TGTGCCAGCAGTTTATACGGGGCCCTCCACTTT. Amino acids: CASSLYGALHF.

The genes are TRBV29-1 and TRBJ2-5; possible D gene TRBD2, 6 bases. CDR1 is SQVTM, CDR2 ANQGSEA, per germline. The germline V and J ends were trimmed by 5 bases and 3 bases, with 13 bases remaining between them. The CDR3 has 13 amino acids. The CDR3 nucleotides are TGCAGCGTTAGCAGGTGGAGGGAAGAGACCCAGTACTTC. The encoded protein is CSVSRWREETQYF.

The rearrangement uses TRBV28 and TRBJ1-2, with D possibly TRBD1 on 6 matching bases. V shed 5 bases and J shed 0 bases, with 13 bases lying between them. There are 15 residues in the CDR3. Germline lookup yields CDR1 MDHEN and CDR2 SYDVKM. The CDR3 protein is CASSGGDISNYGYTF. CDR3 nucleotides: TGTGCCAGCAGTGGGGGGGACATCTCTAACTATGGCTACACCTTC.

This clone is categorized as medium-sized (0.01 to 0.1%). The chain uses TRBV28 and TRBJ1-2; D might be TRBD1 (5 bases). Per germline, CDR1 MDHEN and CDR2 SYDVKM. This CDR3 is built from 14 residues. Trimming pared 7 bases from V and 4 bases from J, leaving 16 bases between. CDR3 loop: CASTYTPRAYGYTF. CDR3 nucleotide sequence: TGTGCCAGCACCTACACCCCCAGGGCCTATGGCTACACCTTC.

This clone appeared once. The gene calls are TRBV28 and TRBJ2-7; TRBD2 might be the D (6 bases). Trimming took off 8 bases at V and 6 bases at J, with 20 bases between the two ends. The CDR3 has 14 residues. CDR1 and CDR2 from the germline V gene are MDHEN and SYDVKM. The CDR3: CASFKRDFGLEQYF. The CDR3, as DNA: TGTGCCAGCTTTAAACGGGACTTTGGGCTCGAGCAGTACTTC.

This sequence joins TRBV19 and TRBJ2-3; TRBD2 matches at 7 bases. The CDR3 is 17 amino acids. Germline V CDR1 and CDR2: LNHDA, SQIVND (reference sequence). V lost 2 bases, J lost 2 bases, and 10 bases stayed unmatched. CDR3 region: CASSIWGGSTFTDTQYF. In DNA form, the CDR3 reads TGTGCCAGTAGTATATGGGGAGGGTCGACTTTCACAGATACGCAGTATTTT.

The chain employs TRBV19 and TRBJ1-1; 8 nucleotides match TRBD1. The germline gives CDR1 LNHDA, CDR2 SQIVND (reference sequence). V shed 10 bases and J 0 bases; nucleotides not matched to a gene: 7. The CDR3 contains 14 residues. This CDR3 reads CATLLTGVNTEAFF. The CDR3 nucleotides read TGTGCCACTCTACTGACAGGGGTGAACACTGAAGCTTTCTTT.

This rearrangement joins TRBV7-9 to TRBJ2-7, with a weak D call TRBD2 (5 bases). The CDR3 contains 14 residues. V lost 1 base to trimming and J lost 2 bases, with 9 bases between them. CDR1 is SEHNR, CDR2 FQNEAQ, per germline (reference sequence). CDR3 region: CASSLGGLPYEQYF. CDR3 nucleotides: TGTGCCAGCAGCTTAGGCGGGTTACCCTACGAGCAGTACTTC.

The chain couples TRBV4-2 to TRBJ1-4; tentatively, D is TRBD1 (5 bases). V lost 4 bases and J 8 bases, leaving 17 bases between the germline ends. The CDR3 is 15 residues long. In germline, CDR1 is LGHNA, CDR2 YNFKEQ. As DNA, the CDR3 is TGTGCCAGCAGCCGGGGCGGTGTCAGTCGGGAAAAACTGTTTTTT. Amino acid sequence: CASSRGGVSREKLFF.

The V gene is TRBV4-1, the J gene TRBJ1-1; D remains ambiguous. CDR1 and CDR2 (germline): MGHRA, YSYEKL. V lost 4 bases to trimming and J lost 1 base, with 7 bases between them. This CDR3 contains 13 residues. CDR3 sequence: CASSLTQNTEAFF. The CDR3 nucleotides are TGCGCCAGCAGCCTAACACAGAACACTGAAGCTTTCTTT.

The rearrangement joins TRBV7-9 to TRBJ2-7; TRBD2 agrees at 8 bases. Germline-derived CDR1 and CDR2 are SEHNR and FQNEAQ (reference sequence). Losses at the gene ends were 4 bases for V and 6 bases for J; bases not matched to a gene: 20. The CDR3 loop spans 18 amino acids. The DNA for the CDR3 is TGTGCCAGCAGCTACCCCTCGCCGGGGGGGCTTGAGGATGTCGAGCAGTACTTC. It codes for CASSYPSPGGLEDVEQYF.

This chain connects TRBV27 to TRBJ2-1; 7 bases match TRBD2. J gave up 0 bases and V 6 bases, and 11 bases lay outside the gene matches. The CDR3 runs 17 residues. CDR1 and CDR2 (germline): MNHEY, SMNVEV (reference sequence). The CDR3 protein is CASRISGPISSYNEQFF. CDR3 nucleotides: TGTGCCAGCAGGATTAGCGGGCCTATTAGCTCCTACAATGAGCAGTTCTTC.

CDR3 DNA: TGTGCCAGCAGCCTTCAGGGGCCTCCCCACGAGCAGTACTTC. It encodes CASSLQGPPHEQYF. V is TRBV11-3 and J is TRBJ2-7, with TRBD1 as a possible D gene (6 bases). Trimming pared 5 bases from V and 5 bases from J, leaving 16 bases between. From germline, CDR1 is SGHNT and CDR2 YENEEA. The CDR3 runs to 14 residues.

V and J are TRBV19 and TRBJ1-6; D unresolved. Trimming cost V 5 bases and J 5 bases, with 4 bases left between them. Per the germline V gene, CDR1 is LNHDA and CDR2 is SQIVND (reference sequence). CDR3 length: 12 residues. DNA for the CDR3: TGTGCCAGTAGTTCCGATAATTCACCCCTCCACTTT. Translated, it gives CASSSDNSPLHF.

The chain has TRBV19 and TRBJ1-1, with 7 positions matching TRBD1. CDR3 size: 13 residues. Germline V gives CDR1 LNHDA, CDR2 SQIVND (reference sequence). V was pared by 3 bases and J by 8 bases, with 6 bases of the junction left unmatched. The CDR3 coding sequence is TGTGCCAGTAGTATTGAGGGGACAGCCGAAGCTTTCTTT. This encodes CASSIEGTAEAFF.

V and J are TRBV7-9 and TRBJ1-4; D gene uncertain. Germline V lookup: CDR1 SEHNR, CDR2 FQNEAQ (reference sequence). V dropped 0 bases and J dropped 0 bases, with 11 bases sitting between them. CDR3 length: 17 residues. As DNA, the CDR3 is TGTGCCAGCAGCTTAGCCGACCGGGTTGCAACTAATGAAAAACTGTTTTTT. It translates to CASSLADRVATNEKLFF.

This clone appeared a few times. CDR3 sequence reads: CASSRRDSEKLFF. For the CDR3, the DNA is TGTGCCAGCTCACGCCGGGACAGTGAAAAACTGTTTTTT. This chain links TRBV18 with TRBJ1-4, with TRBD1 identical over 7 bases. The germline V gene has CDR1 KGHSH and CDR2 LQKENI. J was trimmed by 7 bases and V by 4 bases; bases with no gene match: 3. This CDR3 has 13 amino acids.

To note about this clone: Different DNA sequences within this sample yield the same CDR3. The J gene is TRBJ2-7, the V gene TRBV5-1; no reliable D call. The germline V gene encodes CDR1 SGHRS and CDR2 YFSETQ. This CDR3 is 13 amino acids long. V lost 0 bases to trimming and J lost 1 base, with 5 bases between them. The CDR3 DNA is TGCGCCAGCAGCTTGGGGCAGTCCTACGAGCAGTACTTC. The encoded protein is CASSLGQSYEQYF.

This chain joins TRBV19 and TRBJ1-2; no clear D. The CDR3 sequence is 15 residues long. V was trimmed by 2 bases and J by 5 bases, leaving 15 bases between them. Germline values: CDR1 LNHDA, CDR2 SQIVND (reference sequence). The CDR3 region has the DNA TGTGCCAGTAGTATAATGGAGATCGGGGAGTATGGCTACACCTTC. Amino acid sequence: CASSIMEIGEYGYTF.

The chain is built from TRBV3-1 (or the pseudogene TRBV3-2) and TRBJ2-1; 8 nucleotides align to TRBD2. The germline gives CDR1 LGHDT, CDR2 YNNKEL (reference sequence). V lost 4 bases and J lost 8; bases outside the gene matches: 10. There are 15 residues in the CDR3. CDR3 loop: CASSPRGGAWDEQFF. In nucleotides, the CDR3 is TGTGCCAGCAGCCCACGGGGGGGCGCGTGGGATGAGCAGTTCTTC.

In this sample, this clone turned up once. The V gene is TRBV5-1, the J gene TRBJ1-4; D is uncertain. From germline, CDR1 is SGHRS and CDR2 YFSETQ. V was trimmed by 2 bases and J by 4 bases, leaving 15 bases between them. The CDR3 loop spans 16 amino acids. This CDR3 reads CASSFEGRLDNEKLFF. The CDR3 bases are TGCGCCAGCAGCTTCGAAGGGAGGCTGGATAATGAAAAACTGTTTTTT.

The chain employs TRBV7-9 and TRBJ2-1, with D possibly matching TRBD1 (6 bases). The CDR3 is 16 residues long. The V gene's germline CDR1 is SEHNR and CDR2 FQNEAQ (reference sequence). V lost 5 bases, J lost 6 bases, and 20 bases lay in between. The CDR3 spells CASSPRQAAFLNEQFF. The CDR3 DNA sequence: TGTGCCAGCAGCCCAAGACAGGCTGCCTTCCTCAATGAGCAGTTCTTC.

V gene TRBV7-2 combines with J gene TRBJ1-3; 9 bases are shared with TRBD1. Germline V lookup: CDR1 SGHTA, CDR2 FQGNSA. The CDR3 sequence is 16 residues long. Trimming at V came to 2 bases and at J to 4 bases, leaving 6 bases not matched to a gene. The CDR3 nucleotides are TGTGCCAGCAGCTTATACGGACAGGGGTCAGGAAACACCATATATTTT. Amino acids: CASSLYGQGSGNTIYF.

This clone was seen just once. This chain uses TRBV11-2 with TRBJ1-5; tentatively, D is TRBD1 (5 bases). CDR1 SGHAT and CDR2 FQNNGV come from the germline V gene. There are 14 residues in the CDR3. V lost 5 bases, J lost 7 bases, and 15 bases lay in between. Here the CDR3 DNA reads TGTGCCAGCAGCCTGGGGCAGGGAATCCAGCCCCAGCATTTT. This gives the protein CASSLGQGIQPQHF.